These 9 T cell receptor beta chains share one sample of origin, sequenced in a study of cytomegalovirus exposure and HLA in healthy donors. PCR was performed using 60 Vbeta and 13 Jbeta primers. The method was immunoSEQ multiplex PCR; TCRdb's version includes in-frame clones alone and lacks a portion of them. Here the sample spans 130,000 or so clones, more than 65% being singletons. Sequenced: PBMCs. Receptors originate from a man between 18 and 35 years old in good health and CMV-seronegative.

The V call is TRBV6-6, the J call TRBJ1-3, with D possibly matching TRBD1 (5 bases). CDR3 length: 16 amino acids. V gave up 2 bases and J gave up 4 bases, with 15 bases separating them. Germline values: CDR1 MNHNY, CDR2 SVGAGI (reference sequence). The DNA for the CDR3 is TGTGCCAGCAGTTACGCGGGACTCCGGGAAGGAAACACCATATATTTT. Protein: CASSYAGLREGNTIYF.

This rearrangement joins TRBV10-2 to TRBJ2-7; 9 positions match TRBD1. The CDR3 sequence is 14 residues long. Germline values: CDR1 WSHSY, CDR2 SAAADI. Trimming removed 6 bases from V and 2 bases from J; junction bases left unmatched: 5. In DNA form, the CDR3 reads TGCGCCAGCAGATTCGGGACAGGGCCCTACGAGCAGTACTTC. Translating it yields CASRFGTGPYEQYF.

The rearrangement joins TRBV6-1 to TRBJ1-5; the D is unclear. Germline V gene lookup returns CDR1 MNHNS and CDR2 SASEGT. The CDR3 is made up of 14 amino acids. V lost 2 bases to trimming and J lost 5 bases, with 10 bases between them. CDR3 residues: CASSEWAKDQPQHF. CDR3 sequence (DNA): TGTGCCAGCAGTGAATGGGCTAAAGATCAGCCCCAGCATTTT.

V is TRBV18 and J is TRBJ1-2; TRBD1 matches at 7 bases. The CDR3 sequence is 15 residues long. CDR1 and CDR2 from the germline V gene are KGHSH and LQKENI. V dropped 4 bases and J dropped 4; count of bases not matched to a gene: 9. CDR3 DNA sequence: TGTGCCAGCTCACTCGACAGGGCCCCACGCTATGGCTACACCTTC. This sequence encodes CASSLDRAPRYGYTF.

This clone was detected a few times. The V gene is TRBV7-7, the J gene TRBJ1-2; D is possibly TRBD1 (5 bases). Trimming cost V 10 bases and J 0 bases, with 21 bases left between them. CDR3 length: 16 residues. Looked up from germline, CDR1 is SSHAT and CDR2 is FNYEAQ (reference sequence). The CDR3 bases are TGTGCCAACAACTCCGGCAGGGCGGAATCTAACTATGGCTACACCTTC. Its translation: CANNSGRAESNYGYTF.

The chain links TRBV6-1 to TRBJ2-5, with TRBD2 matching over 8 bases. The CDR3 has 15 residues. Germline V gene sequence: CDR1 MNHNS, CDR2 SASEGT. The V segment lost 5 bases and the J segment 5 bases; nucleotides outside the gene matches: 10. CDR3 protein: CASSPLAGKVETQYF. Here the CDR3 DNA reads TGTGCCAGCAGTCCCTTAGCGGGGAAGGTGGAGACCCAGTACTTC.

V usage is TRBV4-1 and J usage is TRBJ1-4; TRBD1 aligns across 7 bases. V shed 3 bases and J 3 bases; nucleotides not matched to a gene: 1. Per germline, CDR1 MGHRA and CDR2 YSYEKL. The CDR3 is 14 amino acids. The CDR3 reads CASSQTGPNEKLFF. The CDR3 nucleotides read TGCGCCAGCAGCCAGACAGGGCCTAATGAAAAACTGTTTTTT.

The chain is built from TRBV4-3 and TRBJ1-3; tentatively, D is TRBD1 (5 bases). The CDR3 totals 16 residues. CDR1 and CDR2 from the germline V gene are LGHNA and YSLEER. The V gene lost 0 bases and the J gene lost 4 bases, with 13 bases spanning the gap. CDR3 nucleotide sequence: TGCGCCAGCAGCCAAGATGAACAGGTCCAGGGAAACACCATATATTTT. It is translated as CASSQDEQVQGNTIYF.

The chain recombines TRBV10-3 with TRBJ1-5; D is possibly TRBD1 (5 bases). CDR3 length: 15 residues. Germline lookup yields CDR1 ENHRY and CDR2 SYGVKD. Deletions cut 0 bases from V and 3 bases from J, with 9 bases between. The CDR3 region has the DNA TGTGCCATCAGTGAGTCGGGGGGTAACAATCAGCCCCAGCATTTT. This translates into CAISESGGNNQPQHF.